This T cell receptor (beta chain) was sequenced in a study of CD8 T cells in ankylosing spondylitis. Germline values: CDR1 LGHNA, CDR2 YSLEER. V was cut by 4 bases and J by 3 bases, with 19 bases left in between. The CDR3 has 17 amino acids. Study-level results: Clones tied to disease were said to be significantly enriched in matched ankylosing spondylitis synovial fluid. A motif of 7 to 9 highly homologous TCR beta variants was seen as apparently characteristic of ankylosing spondylitis blood.

MiXCR, run by TCRdb on the 5' RACE reads, gives a single entry per CDR3 protein. The table has 200,000 to 250,000 distinct CDR3 sequences, about 7% seen once. This clonotype was seen repeatedly, ten times or more. No antigen is known for it. The receptor was derived from a male donor with ankylosing spondylitis. The rearrangement joins TRBV4-3 to TRBJ2-1; perhaps TRBD1 as D (6 bases). The sequencing input was blood, either unsorted or a sorted T cell fraction (not recorded which). The CDR3 loop is CASSPTETGLDYNEQFF. CDR3 bases: TGCGCCAGCAGCCCCACAGAGACAGGTTTAGACTACAATGAGCAGTTCTTC.